This is a list of T cell receptor beta chains from one sample in a study of CD8+ T cells in alopecia areata. Produced via immunoSEQ multiplex PCR; TCRdb's table is partial and in-frame only. The sample lists 160,000 or so clones, roughly 65% occurring once. The sample consisted of CD4+ T cells sorted from blood, taken at week 4, from a patient treated with tofacitinib. These receptors all stem from a human donor with alopecia areata. CDR3s include the opening cysteine and the closing phenylalanine or tryptophan. Fields, in order: V gene, D gene, J gene, clone size, CDR3 protein, CDR3 DNA. A D gene is named only where the DNA matches it firmly. For some rows the clone size is stated as once, few or many, or as a class when expanded; others skip it.

>TRBV2|TRBD1|TRBJ1-6|.
CALIRDRGNSPLHF
TGTGCCCTGATCAGAGACAGGGGAAATTCACCCCTCCACTTT
>TRBV5-6|TRBD1|TRBJ2-6|few
CASSLTLTGAGANVLTF
TGTGCCAGCAGCTTGACCCTTACAGGGGCTGGGGCCAACGTCCTGACTTTC
>TRBV19|TRBD1|TRBJ2-7|.
CASSTRQGYEQYF
TGTGCCAGTAGCACCCGACAGGGCTACGAGCAGTACTTC
>TRBV5-1|.|TRBJ2-3|.
CASSLLDTQYF
TGCGCCAGCAGCTTGCTAGATACGCAGTATTTT
>TRBV13|TRBD1|TRBJ1-5|.
CASSLPGGQPQHF
TGTGCCAGCAGCTTACCAGGGGGACAGCCCCAGCATTTT
>TRBV27|TRBD2|TRBJ2-5|.
CASSLSVGRRETQYF
TGTGCCAGCAGTTTATCGGTCGGGAGGAGGGAGACCCAGTACTTC
>TRBV7-9|TRBD1|TRBJ1-1|.
CASSLSGTGAPPLF
TGTGCCAGCAGCTTGTCCGGGACAGGGGCCCCACCGCTTTTT
>TRBV9|TRBD1|TRBJ2-3|.
CASSVLQGVSTDTQYF
TGTGCCAGCAGCGTACTACAGGGGGTGAGCACAGATACGCAGTATTTT
>TRBV10-3|TRBD2|TRBJ2-7|few
CAISESGTSGGASEQYF
TGTGCCATCAGTGAGTCTGGGACTAGCGGGGGGGCGAGCGAGCAGTACTTC
>TRBV7-9|.|TRBJ2-1|few
CASSHLRAVQAYNEQFF
TGTGCCAGCAGCCATCTCCGAGCAGTGCAAGCCTACAATGAGCAGTTCTTC
>TRBV30|TRBD1|TRBJ1-6|.
CAWSTGDSANSPLHF
TGTGCCTGGAGTACCGGGGACAGCGCTAATTCACCCCTCCACTTT
>TRBV12-2|.|TRBJ1-1|.
CASRLAAGLNTEAFF
TGTGCAAGTCGCTTAGCGGCAGGGTTGAACACTGAAGCTTTCTTT
>TRBV28|TRBD1|TRBJ2-7|.
CASSSPGQGWYF
TGTGCCAGCAGTTCCCCCGGACAGGGTTGGTACTTC
>TRBV30|TRBD1|TRBJ2-2|.
CAWDRQGPTNTGELFF
TGTGCCTGGGATAGACAGGGGCCTACGAACACCGGGGAGCTGTTTTTT
>TRBV11-2|.|TRBJ1-4|.
CASSLVGAAGKLFF
TGTGCCAGCAGCTTAGTGGGGGCCGCGGGCAAACTGTTTTTT
>TRBV29-1|.|TRBJ2-2|.
CSVGPNTGELFF
TGCAGCGTTGGTCCGAACACCGGGGAGCTGTTTTTT
>TRBV7-8|.|TRBJ2-1|.
CASSPFGAVQFF
TGTGCCAGCAGCCCCTTTGGAGCAGTGCAGTTCTTC
>TRBV2|.|TRBJ2-7|.
CASKGAQGYEQYF
TGTGCCAGCAAAGGGGCACAGGGCTACGAGCAGTACTTC
>TRBV11-3|.|TRBJ2-7|few
CASSLDGIEQYF
TGTGCCAGCAGCTTAGATGGGATCGAGCAGTACTTC
>TRBV29-1|.|TRBJ2-3|.
CSGDPGNTDTQYF
TGCAGCGGTGACCCAGGGAACACAGATACGCAGTATTTT
>TRBV5-1|.|TRBJ2-7|.
CASSPGGVSYEQYF
TGCGCCAGCAGCCCCGGAGGCGTTTCCTACGAGCAGTACTTC
>TRBV15|.|TRBJ1-2|.
CATSRGEHSNYGYTF
TGTGCCACCAGCAGAGGGGAGCACTCCAACTATGGCTACACCTTC
>TRBV5-8|TRBD1|TRBJ2-6|few
CASSLMGQGFGANVLTF
TGTGCCAGCAGCTTGATGGGACAGGGATTTGGGGCCAACGTCCTGACTTTC
>TRBV2|.|TRBJ2-6|.
CASSEGTDLSGANVLTF
TGTGCCAGCAGTGAAGGGACAGATCTTTCTGGGGCCAACGTCCTGACTTTC
>TRBV29-1|.|TRBJ2-1|.
CSVGWASTGNEQFF
TGCAGCGTTGGTTGGGCCAGTACTGGCAATGAGCAGTTCTTC
>TRBV11-2|.|TRBJ2-1|.
CASSLNVISKQFF
TGTGCCAGCAGCTTAAATGTGATCTCTAAACAGTTCTTC
>TRBV30|.|TRBJ1-3|.
CAWSASSNTIYF
TGTGCCTGGAGTGCTTCCTCGAACACCATATATTTT
>TRBV5-1|.|TRBJ2-5|.
CASTLRETQYF
TGCGCCAGCACCCTCCGGGAGACCCAGTACTTC
>TRBV6-5|.|TRBJ1-6|once
CASNQARRNSPLHF
TGTGCCAGCAACCAAGCAAGACGTAATTCACCCCTCCACTTT
>TRBV7-2|.|TRBJ1-3|.
CASSSPGANTIYF
TGTGCCAGCAGCTCACCAGGGGCAAACACCATATATTTT
>TRBV30|.|TRBJ1-6|few
CAWSPLSRDNSPLHF
TGTGCCTGGAGTCCTCTTTCCAGGGATAATTCACCCCTCCACTTT
>TRBV5-6|.|TRBJ2-2|.
CASSQPGYNTGELFF
TGTGCCAGCAGCCAACCAGGGTACAACACCGGGGAGCTGTTTTTT
>TRBV6-5|.|TRBJ1-2|few
CASSRAGSGYTF
TGTGCCAGCAGTAGGGCGGGGTCGGGCTACACCTTC
>TRBV30|TRBD2|TRBJ2-7|.
CAWSSWGGLYEQYF
TGTGCCTGGAGTTCGTGGGGGGGACTGTACGAGCAGTACTTC
>TRBV9|TRBD2|TRBJ2-7|.
CASSVGAGGPYEQYF
TGTGCCAGCAGCGTAGGAGCGGGGGGGCCCTACGAGCAGTACTTC
>TRBV25-1|.|TRBJ2-7|.
CASSDLQDQYF
TGTGCCAGCAGTGACTTACAGGATCAGTACTTC
>TRBV29-1|.|TRBJ2-2|.
CSVGENTGELFF
TGCAGCGTTGGTGAGAACACCGGGGAGCTGTTTTTT
>TRBV30|.|TRBJ1-5|once
CAWSVADSNQPQHF
TGTGCCTGGAGTGTAGCGGATAGCAATCAGCCCCAGCATTTT
>TRBV29-1|TRBD1|TRBJ2-3|few
CSVVGQGLSSTDTQYF
TGCAGCGTTGTCGGACAGGGACTCTCTAGCACAGATACGCAGTATTTT
>TRBV30|.|TRBJ1-6|.
CAWSVEQTISGGSPLHF
TGTGCCTGGAGTGTAGAACAGACAATTTCGGGGGGATCACCCCTCCACTTT
>TRBV5-6|.|TRBJ2-6|few
CASSLPDRLSSGANVLTF
TGTGCCAGCAGCCTACCTGACAGACTGAGCTCTGGGGCCAACGTCCTGACTTTC
>TRBV30|.|TRBJ1-2|.
CAWRSYGYTF
TGTGCCTGGAGGTCCTATGGCTACACCTTC
>TRBV6-5|TRBD1|TRBJ1-6|.
CASRTGQSNSPLHF
TGTGCCAGCCGGACAGGGCAATCCAATTCACCCCTCCACTTT
>TRBV6-5|.|TRBJ1-5|.
CASSPQGTEPQHF
TGTGCCAGCAGTCCACAGGGTACCGAGCCCCAGCATTTT
>TRBV30|TRBD2|TRBJ2-5|.
CAWSTSGVYQETQYF
TGTGCCTGGAGTACTAGCGGGGTTTACCAAGAGACCCAGTACTTC
>TRBV11-2|.|TRBJ2-1|.
CASSLAGGPRNEQFF
TGTGCCAGCAGCTTAGCCGGGGGGCCACGCAATGAGCAGTTCTTC
>TRBV2|.|TRBJ2-1|.
CASSARADPYNEQFF
TGTGCCAGCAGTGCTAGAGCGGACCCCTACAATGAGCAGTTCTTC
>TRBV6-6|.|TRBJ1-1|.
CASSGSGGEAFF
TGTGCCAGCAGTGGCTCGGGGGGGGAAGCTTTCTTT
>TRBV18|.|TRBJ2-1|.
CASSPPAEQREQFF
TGTGCCAGCTCACCACCAGCAGAGCAGAGAGAGCAGTTCTTC
>TRBV5-1|.|TRBJ1-6|.
CASSLDSLTPLHF
TGCGCCAGCAGCTTGGACAGCCTGACGCCCCTCCACTTT
>TRBV9|TRBD2|TRBJ2-7|.
CASSVGHDAGDEQYF
TGTGCCAGCAGCGTAGGCCACGACGCGGGGGACGAGCAGTACTTC
>TRBV30|.|TRBJ2-7|.
CAWISDTREQYF
TGTGCCTGGATCTCGGACACCAGAGAGCAGTACTTC
>TRBV5-5|.|TRBJ1-2|few
CASQADPDYGYTF
TGTGCCAGCCAGGCAGACCCCGACTATGGCTACACCTTC
>TRBV4-1|.|TRBJ2-1|.
CASSRLGGTYNEQFF
TGCGCCAGCAGCCGCCTGGGGGGCACATACAATGAGCAGTTCTTC
>TRBV25-1|.|TRBJ2-7|.
CASRDGYEQYF
TGTGCCAGCAGGGACGGCTACGAGCAGTACTTC
>TRBV29-1|TRBD1|TRBJ1-2|once
CSVGPGQGHGYTF
TGCAGCGTCGGTCCGGGACAGGGACATGGCTACACCTTC
>TRBV7-2|.|TRBJ1-2|.
CASSSRGDYGYTF
TGTGCCAGCAGCTCCCGGGGGGACTATGGCTACACCTTC
>TRBV7-2|TRBD1|TRBJ1-2|.
CASSSTGTSFYGYTF
TGTGCCAGCAGCTCGACAGGGACCTCCTTCTATGGCTACACCTTC
>TRBV30|.|TRBJ1-2|.
CAWRAQRDGYTF
TGTGCCTGGAGAGCTCAGAGAGATGGCTACACCTTC